This TCR beta chain was sequenced for a study of blood T cells in healthy people across ages. A second PCR of 7 to 11 cycles used a sample-barcoded 5' primer and a J-beta primer mix. Each single sample gave us at least 3 million CDR3-containing paired-end reads. MiXCR was run by TCRdb on the 5' RACE reads, yielding one entry per CDR3 protein. The sample yields roughly 800,000 distinct CDR3 sequences, around a quarter seen once. This clonotype was counted a few times. Germline loops: CDR1 SEHNR, CDR2 FQNEAQ (reference sequence). The V end lost 8 bases, the J end lost 0 bases, and 15 bases lay between the germline ends. This CDR3 spans 15 amino acids. These data also featured in a second study, about T cells of mothers and their children. As that study records: The TCR beta CDR3 read count exceeded 9 million for each mother and was several million for each child.

The sample comprised blood. This chain uses TRBV7-9 with TRBJ2-3, with D possibly called TRBD1 or TRBD2 (6 bases each). The receptor's source is a boy younger than 18 in good health. The CDR3 coding sequence is TGTGCCAGCGCCCTGGGGGGCAGTAGCACAGATACGCAGTATTTT. Translating gives CASALGGSSTDTQYF.